The next 3 T cell receptor beta chains were all read from a single sample in a study of OX40 agonist ivuxolimab in advanced cancers. Some clones are missing from TCRdb's copy, which holds only in-frame ones; the method was immunoSEQ multiplex PCR. The sample has some 77,000 clones, around 90% seen once. Sequencing used CD4+ or CD8+ T cells sorted from blood, obtained in a trial of the OX40 agonist ivuxolimab. These receptor sequences come from an adult with an advanced solid tumor such as melanoma, head and neck, liver or kidney cancer.

The chain uses TRBV20-1 and TRBJ2-1, with D hard to call. Germline loops: CDR1 DFQATT, CDR2 SNEGSKA (reference sequence). This CDR3 spans 10 amino acids. The germline V and J ends were trimmed by 3 bases and 9 bases, with 6 bases remaining between them. CDR3 coding DNA: TGCAGTGCTAGCATTCCTGAGCAGTTCTTC. Translation gives CSASIPEQFF.

The gene calls are TRBV4-3 and TRBJ2-3, with TRBD2 matching over 10 bases. This CDR3 comprises 16 residues. With V trimmed by 2 bases and J by 3 bases, 5 bases remained unmatched. Germline V lookup: CDR1 LGHNA, CDR2 YSLEER. The CDR3 reads CASSQNPGLATDTQYF. The CDR3 region has the DNA TGCGCCAGCAGCCAAAACCCGGGACTAGCGACAGATACGCAGTATTTT.

This clone was observed a single time. The V gene is TRBV7-2, the J gene TRBJ2-5; 9 bases agree with TRBD2. V gave up 8 bases and J gave up 4 bases; unmatched junction bases: 5. Germline V CDR1 and CDR2: SGHTA, FQGNSA. The length of the CDR3 is 13 residues. CDR3 protein: CASSAGGVETQYF. The CDR3 coding sequence is TGTGCCAGCTCTGCGGGAGGGGTAGAGACCCAGTACTTC.